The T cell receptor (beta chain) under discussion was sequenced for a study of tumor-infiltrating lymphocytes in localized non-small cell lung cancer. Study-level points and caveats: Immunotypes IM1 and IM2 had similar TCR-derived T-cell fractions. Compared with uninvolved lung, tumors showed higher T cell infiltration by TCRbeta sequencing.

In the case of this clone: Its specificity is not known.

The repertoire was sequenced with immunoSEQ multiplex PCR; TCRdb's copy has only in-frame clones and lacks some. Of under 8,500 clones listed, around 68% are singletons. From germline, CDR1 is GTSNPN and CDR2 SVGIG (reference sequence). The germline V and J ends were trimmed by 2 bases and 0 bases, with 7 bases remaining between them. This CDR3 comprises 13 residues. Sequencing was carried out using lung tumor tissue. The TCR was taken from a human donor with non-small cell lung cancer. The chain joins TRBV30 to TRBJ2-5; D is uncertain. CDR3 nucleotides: TGTGCCTGGAGTCTCAGTTACCAAGAGACCCAGTACTTC. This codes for CAWSLSYQETQYF.